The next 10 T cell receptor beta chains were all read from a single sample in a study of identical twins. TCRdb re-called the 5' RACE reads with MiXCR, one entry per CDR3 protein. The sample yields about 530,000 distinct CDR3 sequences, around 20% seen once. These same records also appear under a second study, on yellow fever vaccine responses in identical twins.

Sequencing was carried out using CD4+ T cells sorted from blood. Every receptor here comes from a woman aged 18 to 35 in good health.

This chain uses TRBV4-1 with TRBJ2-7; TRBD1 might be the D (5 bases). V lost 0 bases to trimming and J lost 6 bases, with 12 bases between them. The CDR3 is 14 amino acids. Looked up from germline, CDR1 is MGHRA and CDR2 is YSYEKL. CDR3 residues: CASSQESRALEQYV. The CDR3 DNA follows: TGCGCCAGCAGCCAAGAGTCCAGGGCTCTCGAGCAGTACGTC.

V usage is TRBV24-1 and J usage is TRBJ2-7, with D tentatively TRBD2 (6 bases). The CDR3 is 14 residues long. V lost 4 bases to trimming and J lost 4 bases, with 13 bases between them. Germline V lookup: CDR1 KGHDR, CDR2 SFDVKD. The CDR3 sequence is CATSDPRRGYEQYF. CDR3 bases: TGTGCCACCAGTGACCCAAGGAGGGGTTACGAGCAGTACTTC.

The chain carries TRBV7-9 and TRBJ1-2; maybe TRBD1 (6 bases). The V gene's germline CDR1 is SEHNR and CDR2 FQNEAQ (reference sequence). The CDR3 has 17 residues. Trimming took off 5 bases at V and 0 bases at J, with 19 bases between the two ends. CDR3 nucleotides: TGTGCCAGCAGCCCCAAGACAGGACATGCAACTAACTATGGCTACACCTTC. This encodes CASSPKTGHATNYGYTF.

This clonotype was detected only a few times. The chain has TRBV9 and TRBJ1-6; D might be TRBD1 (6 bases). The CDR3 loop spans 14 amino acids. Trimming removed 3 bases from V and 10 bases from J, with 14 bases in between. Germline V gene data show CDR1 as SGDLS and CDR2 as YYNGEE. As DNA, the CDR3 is TGTGCCAGCAGCGCGATACAGGGCGCCTCACCCCTCCACTTT. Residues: CASSAIQGASPLHF.

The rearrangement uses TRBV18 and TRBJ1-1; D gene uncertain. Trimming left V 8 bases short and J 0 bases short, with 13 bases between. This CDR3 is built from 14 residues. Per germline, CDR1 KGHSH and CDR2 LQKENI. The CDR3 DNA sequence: TGTGCCAGCACAAGGCAACAGTTGAACACTGAAGCTTTCTTT. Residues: CASTRQQLNTEAFF.

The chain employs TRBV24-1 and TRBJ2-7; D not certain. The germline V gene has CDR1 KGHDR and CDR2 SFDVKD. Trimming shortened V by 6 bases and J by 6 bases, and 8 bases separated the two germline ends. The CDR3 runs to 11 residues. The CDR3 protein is CATSQSSEQYF. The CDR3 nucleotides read TGTGCCACCAGTCAGAGCAGCGAGCAGTACTTC.

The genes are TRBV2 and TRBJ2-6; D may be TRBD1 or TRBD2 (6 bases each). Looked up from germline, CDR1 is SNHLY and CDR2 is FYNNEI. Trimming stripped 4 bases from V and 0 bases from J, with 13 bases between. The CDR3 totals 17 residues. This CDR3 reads CASSGRGGSSGANVLTF. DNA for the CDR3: TGTGCCAGCAGTGGTAGAGGGGGGAGCTCTGGGGCCAACGTCCTGACTTTC.

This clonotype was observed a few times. Written as DNA, the CDR3 is TGTGCCAGCAGCCAAGGGCTAGGGCCCTACAATGAGCAGTTCTTC. Protein sequence: CASSQGLGPYNEQFF. The V gene is TRBV3-1, the J gene TRBJ2-1; D call uncertain. Germline loops: CDR1 LGHDT, CDR2 YNNKEL (reference sequence). The germline V and J ends were trimmed by 1 base and 2 bases, with 9 bases remaining between them. The CDR3 is 15 residues long.

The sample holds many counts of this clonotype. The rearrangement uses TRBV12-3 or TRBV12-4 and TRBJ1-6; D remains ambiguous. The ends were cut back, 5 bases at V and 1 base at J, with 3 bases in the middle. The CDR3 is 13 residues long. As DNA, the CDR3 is TGTGCCAGCAGTCCGTCCTATAATTCACCCCTCCACTTT. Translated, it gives CASSPSYNSPLHF.

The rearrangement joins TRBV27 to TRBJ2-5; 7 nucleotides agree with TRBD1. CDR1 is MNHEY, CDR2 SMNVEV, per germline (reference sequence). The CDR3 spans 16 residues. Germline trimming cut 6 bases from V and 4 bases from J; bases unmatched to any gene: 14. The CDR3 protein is CASRRQGPPQGETQYF. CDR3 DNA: TGTGCCAGCAGGAGACAGGGCCCCCCCCAGGGAGAGACCCAGTACTTC.